This entry concerns a single TCR beta chain. These data are taken from a study of control samples from healthy donors and cancer patients. The CDR3 runs 15 residues. V lost 4 bases to trimming and J lost 0 bases, with 11 bases between them. From germline, CDR1 is SNHLY and CDR2 FYNNEI. The table came from immunoSEQ multiplex PCR; TCRdb's copy has only in-frame clones and leaves some out. Counted here are about 130,000 clones, approximately 91% occurring once; the ten biggest clones make up around 3%. This chain connects TRBV2 to TRBJ2-3, with unresolved D. The sample was blood. The clonotype was recovered from a man between 45 and 60 years old in good health. The CDR3 loop is CASSGPDLSTDTQYF. CDR3 nucleotides: TGTGCCAGCAGTGGGCCTGATCTGAGCACAGATACGCAGTATTTT.